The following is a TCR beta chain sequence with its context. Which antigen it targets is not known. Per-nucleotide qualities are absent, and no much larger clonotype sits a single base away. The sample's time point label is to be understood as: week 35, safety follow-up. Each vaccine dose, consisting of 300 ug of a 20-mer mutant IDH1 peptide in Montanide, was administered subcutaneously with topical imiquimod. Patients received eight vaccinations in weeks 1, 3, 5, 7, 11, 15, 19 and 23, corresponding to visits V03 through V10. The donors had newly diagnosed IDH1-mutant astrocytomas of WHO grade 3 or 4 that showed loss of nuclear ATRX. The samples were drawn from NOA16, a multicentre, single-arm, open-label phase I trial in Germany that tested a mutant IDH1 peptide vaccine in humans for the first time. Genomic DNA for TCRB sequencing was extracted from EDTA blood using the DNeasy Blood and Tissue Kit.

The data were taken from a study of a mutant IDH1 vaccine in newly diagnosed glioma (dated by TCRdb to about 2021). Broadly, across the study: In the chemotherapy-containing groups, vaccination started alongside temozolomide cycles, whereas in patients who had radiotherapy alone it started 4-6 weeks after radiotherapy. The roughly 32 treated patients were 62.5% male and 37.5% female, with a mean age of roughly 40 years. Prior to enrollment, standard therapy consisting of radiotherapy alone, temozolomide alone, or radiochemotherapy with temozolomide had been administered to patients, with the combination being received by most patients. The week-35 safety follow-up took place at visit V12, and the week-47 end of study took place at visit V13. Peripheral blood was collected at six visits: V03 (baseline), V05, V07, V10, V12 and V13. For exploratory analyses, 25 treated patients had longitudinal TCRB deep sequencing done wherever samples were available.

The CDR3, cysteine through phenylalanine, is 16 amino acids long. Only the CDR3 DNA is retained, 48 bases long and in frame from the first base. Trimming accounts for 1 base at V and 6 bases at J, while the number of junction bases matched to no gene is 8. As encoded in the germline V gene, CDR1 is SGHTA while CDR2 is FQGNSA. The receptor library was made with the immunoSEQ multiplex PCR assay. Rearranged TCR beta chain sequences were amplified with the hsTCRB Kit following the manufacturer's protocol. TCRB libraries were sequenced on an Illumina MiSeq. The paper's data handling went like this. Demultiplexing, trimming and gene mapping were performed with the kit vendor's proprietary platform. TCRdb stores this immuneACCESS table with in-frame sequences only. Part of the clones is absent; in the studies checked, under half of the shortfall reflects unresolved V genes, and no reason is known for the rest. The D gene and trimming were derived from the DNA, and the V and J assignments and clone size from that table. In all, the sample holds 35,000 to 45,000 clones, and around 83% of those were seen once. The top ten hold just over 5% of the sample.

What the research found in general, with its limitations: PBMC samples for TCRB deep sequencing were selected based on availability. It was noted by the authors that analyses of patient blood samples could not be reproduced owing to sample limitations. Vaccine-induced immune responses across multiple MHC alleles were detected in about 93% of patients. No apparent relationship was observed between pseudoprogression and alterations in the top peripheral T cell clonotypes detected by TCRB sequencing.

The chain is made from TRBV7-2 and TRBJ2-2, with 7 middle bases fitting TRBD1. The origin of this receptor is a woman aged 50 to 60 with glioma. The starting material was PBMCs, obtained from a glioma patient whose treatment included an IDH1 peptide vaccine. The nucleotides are TGTGCCAGCAGCTTAGTCCCCGGGACAGAGGCCGGGGAGCTGTTTTTT. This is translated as CASSLVPGTEAGELFF.